This T cell receptor beta chain stems from a study of T cells after yellow fever vaccination. Overall study: It was SMART-Seq v4 Ultra Low Input that prepared the fractions with low cell numbers. Study observations and caveats: In post-booster samples, most primary-vaccination clones reappeared (approximately 96% CD4, 88% CD8). Some clonotypes were seen in both the CD4 and the CD8 compartments. These made up a small share and likely arose from convergent recombination. FACS-sorted repertoires could harbor abundant contaminating bulk-population clonotypes.

The V and J ends lost 3 bases and 8 bases respectively, with 14 bases between them. This CDR3 is built from 13 residues. From germline, CDR1 is LGHNA and CDR2 YSLEER. In its sample, this clonotype was seen many times. The antigen is undetermined. Using its own MiXCR run on the 5' RACE reads, TCRdb lists one record per CDR3 protein. This sample carries a few hundred thousand distinct CDR3 sequences, approximately 3.3% of them seen once, and the ten largest clones take approximately 3.5%. The origin of this receptor is a man between 18 and 29 years old who received the YFV17D yellow fever vaccine. The genes are TRBV4-3 and TRBJ2-7; D is perhaps TRBD2 (6 bases). This specimen was CD4+ T cells sorted from PBMCs, taken 10 days after the yellow fever booster vaccination. CDR3 in amino acids: CASSQEGRNKQYF. As DNA, the CDR3 is TGCGCCAGCAGCCAGGAGGGGAGGAACAAGCAGTACTTC.